This is a list of T cell receptor beta chains from one sample in a study of T-cell reconstitution after alpha-beta-depleted transplantation in children. One entry per CDR3 protein results from TCRdb running MiXCR on the PCR reads. The sample records approximately 230,000 distinct CDR3 sequences, 20% to 30% being singletons. The specimen comprised PBMCs, mostly from graft donor cells, sampled 360 days after TCRalphabeta/CD19-depleted stem cell transplant. The receptors derive from a female patient younger than 10 who had a stem cell transplant for congenital amegakaryocytic thrombocytopenia, so the T cells may come from the graft donor. CDR3s leave out the opening cysteine and the closing phenylalanine or tryptophan. The order of the fields is CDR3 length, V gene, J gene, CDR3 protein.

11	TRBV12-3/TRBV12-4	TRBJ1-5	ASTETGNQPQH
12	TRBV4-2	TRBJ1-1	ASSREQGGTEAF
13	TRBV6-1	TRBJ2-2	ASKRLGLYTGELF
13	TRBV15	TRBJ1-3	ATSRVGRDGNTIY
15	TRBV7-6	TRBJ2-1	ASKLSGPGEDYNEQF
14	TRBV7-2	TRBJ2-1	ASSLEGDSTYNEQF
11	TRBV12-3/TRBV12-4	TRBJ1-5	ASATGSNQPQH
13	TRBV27	TRBJ2-2	ASSLQGQNTGELF
14	TRBV12-3/TRBV12-4	TRBJ2-1	ASSLVRLAGNNEQF
12	TRBV7-3	TRBJ2-3	ASSFGPTTDTQY
15	TRBV18	TRBJ2-2	ASSPGPPGRNTGELF
13	TRBV7-6	TRBJ1-3	ASSLDDVSGNTIY
17	TRBV4-3	TRBJ1-5	ASSQVLSRGPYSNQPQH
13	TRBV5-1	TRBJ1-3	ASSLSQSWGNTIY
10	TRBV6-1	TRBJ2-2	AHGGDTGELF
11	TRBV12-3/TRBV12-4	TRBJ1-6	ASTKWSKSPLH
13	TRBV3-1	TRBJ2-5	ASSQDPDSQETQY
15	TRBV6-2/TRBV6-3	TRBJ2-1	ASAYPLRGTRAMEQF
14	TRBV6-1	TRBJ2-3	ASSAGLAGRTDTQY
11	TRBV5-4	TRBJ2-1	ASSLAKGNEQF
11	TRBV4-1	TRBJ2-1	ASSQDPGLAHL
12	TRBV5-1	TRBJ2-2	ASSPGHPGGELF
12	TRBV5-1	TRBJ2-7	ASSLAGGDYEQY
9	TRBV3-1	TRBJ2-3	ASSPGDTQY
16	TRBV6-5	TRBJ2-3	ASSYQPRIGGVTDTQY
12	TRBV6-1	TRBJ1-1	ASSIDTMNTEAF
13	TRBV7-2	TRBJ2-1	ASSSRLDAYNEQF
12	TRBV2	TRBJ2-3	ASRGGVLTDTQY
9	TRBV29-1	TRBJ1-1	SVDNRDEAF